This T cell receptor (beta chain) was found in a study of blood T cell repertoires in COVID-19. Background on the study: Specimens from acute and convalescent COVID-19 originated in the United States, Italy and Spain. T cells, B-cell-depleted T cells, or PBMCs supplied cDNA or gDNA.

Authors' processing steps: Reference gene primer amplification yielded estimated nucleated cell counts. Profiling relied on immunoSEQ multiplex PCR, and the TCRdb table lists in-frame clones only, not all of them. Clonal size and the V and J genes are those of that table, whereas D and trimming came from the DNA. The sample has about 200,000 clones; about 85% are singletons. V was clipped by 5 bases and J by 3 bases, with 16 bases between them. CDR3 length equals 15 residues. CDR1 is MNHNY, CDR2 SVGAGI, per germline (reference sequence). The clonotype was recovered from a woman aged 80 or over with acute or convalescent COVID-19. Sequencing used peripheral blood. This sequence joins TRBV6-6 and TRBJ1-1, with D tentatively TRBD1 (5 bases). CDR3 sequence (DNA): TGTGCCAGCAGTCCCGGGGGGGTTGGGGACACTGAAGCTTTCTTT. This codes for CASSPGGVGDTEAFF.